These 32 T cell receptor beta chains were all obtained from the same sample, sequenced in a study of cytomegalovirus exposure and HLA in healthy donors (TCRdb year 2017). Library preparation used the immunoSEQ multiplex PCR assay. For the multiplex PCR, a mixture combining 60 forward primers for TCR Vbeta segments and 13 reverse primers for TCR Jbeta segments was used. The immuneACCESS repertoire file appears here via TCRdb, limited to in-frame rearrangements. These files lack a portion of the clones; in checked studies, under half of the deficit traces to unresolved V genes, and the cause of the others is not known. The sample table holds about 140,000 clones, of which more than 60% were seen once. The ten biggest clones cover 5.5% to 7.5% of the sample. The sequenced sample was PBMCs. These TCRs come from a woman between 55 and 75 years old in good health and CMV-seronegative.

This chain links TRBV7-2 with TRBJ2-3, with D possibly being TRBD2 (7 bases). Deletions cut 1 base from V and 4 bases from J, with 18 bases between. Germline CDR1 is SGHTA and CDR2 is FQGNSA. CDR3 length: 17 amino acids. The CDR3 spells CASSLEGGGLSPDTQYF. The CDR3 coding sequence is TGTGCCAGCAGCTTAGAAGGCGGGGGCCTGTCGCCAGATACGCAGTATTTT.

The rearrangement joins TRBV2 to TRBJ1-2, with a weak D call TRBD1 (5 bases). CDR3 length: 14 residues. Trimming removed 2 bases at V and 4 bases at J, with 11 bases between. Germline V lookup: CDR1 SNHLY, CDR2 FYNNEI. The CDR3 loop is CASSEKTASYGYTF. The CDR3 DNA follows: TGTGCCAGCAGTGAAAAGACAGCGAGCTATGGCTACACCTTC.

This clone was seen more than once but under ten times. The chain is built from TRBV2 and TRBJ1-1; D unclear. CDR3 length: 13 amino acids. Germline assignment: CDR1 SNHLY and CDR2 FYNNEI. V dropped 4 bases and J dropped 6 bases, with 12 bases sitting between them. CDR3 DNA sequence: TGTGCCAGCAGTGTGCGGGCAGACTCTGAAGCTTTCTTT. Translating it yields CASSVRADSEAFF.

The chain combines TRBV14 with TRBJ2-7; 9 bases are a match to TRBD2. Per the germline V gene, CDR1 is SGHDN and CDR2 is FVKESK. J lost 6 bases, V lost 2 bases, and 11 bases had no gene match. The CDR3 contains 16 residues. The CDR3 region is CASSQRGSGRLREQYF. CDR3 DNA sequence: TGTGCCAGCAGCCAAAGGGGTAGCGGGAGACTTCGCGAGCAGTACTTC.

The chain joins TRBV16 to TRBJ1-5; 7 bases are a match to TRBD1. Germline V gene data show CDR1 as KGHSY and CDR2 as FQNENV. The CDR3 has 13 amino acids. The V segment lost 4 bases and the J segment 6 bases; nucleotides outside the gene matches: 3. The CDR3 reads CASSLQGTQPQHF. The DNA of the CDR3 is TGTGCCAGCAGCCTACAGGGGACTCAGCCCCAGCATTTT.

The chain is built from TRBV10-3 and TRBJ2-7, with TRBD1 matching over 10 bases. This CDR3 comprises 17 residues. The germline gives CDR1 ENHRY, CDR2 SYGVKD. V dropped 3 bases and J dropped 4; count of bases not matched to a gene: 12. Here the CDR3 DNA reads TGTGCCATCAGTGACCCGAACCGGGACAGGGGTTCGTACGAGCAGTACTTC. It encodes CAISDPNRDRGSYEQYF.

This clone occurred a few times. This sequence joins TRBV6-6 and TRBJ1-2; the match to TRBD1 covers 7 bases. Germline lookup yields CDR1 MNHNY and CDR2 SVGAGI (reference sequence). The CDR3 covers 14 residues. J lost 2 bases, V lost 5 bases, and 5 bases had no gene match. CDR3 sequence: CASSKQGSNYGYTF. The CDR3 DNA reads TGTGCCAGCAGTAAACAGGGGAGCAACTATGGCTACACCTTC.

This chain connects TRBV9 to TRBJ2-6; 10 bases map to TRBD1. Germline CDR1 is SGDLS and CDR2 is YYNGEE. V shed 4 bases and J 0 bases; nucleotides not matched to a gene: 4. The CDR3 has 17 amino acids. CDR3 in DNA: TGTGCCAGCAGCTCCGGGACAGGGGTCTCTGGGGCCAACGTCCTGACTTTC. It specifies CASSSGTGVSGANVLTF.

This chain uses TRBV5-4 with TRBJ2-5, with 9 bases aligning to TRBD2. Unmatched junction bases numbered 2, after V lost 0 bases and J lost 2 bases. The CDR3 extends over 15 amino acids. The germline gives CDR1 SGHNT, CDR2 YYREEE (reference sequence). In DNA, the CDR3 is TGTGCCAGCAGCTTGGCTGCGGGGGGGCAAGAGACCCAGTACTTC. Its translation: CASSLAAGGQETQYF.

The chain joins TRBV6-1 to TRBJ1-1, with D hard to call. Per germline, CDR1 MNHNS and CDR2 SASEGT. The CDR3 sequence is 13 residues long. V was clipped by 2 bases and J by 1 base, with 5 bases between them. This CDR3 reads CASSEMRNTEAFF. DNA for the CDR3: TGTGCCAGCAGTGAAATGAGGAACACTGAAGCTTTCTTT.

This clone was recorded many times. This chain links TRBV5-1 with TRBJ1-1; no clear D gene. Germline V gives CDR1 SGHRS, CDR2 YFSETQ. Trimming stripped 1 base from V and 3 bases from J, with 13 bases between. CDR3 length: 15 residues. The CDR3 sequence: CASSLFSKGDTEAFF. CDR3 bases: TGCGCCAGCAGCTTGTTTTCAAAGGGAGACACTGAAGCTTTCTTT.

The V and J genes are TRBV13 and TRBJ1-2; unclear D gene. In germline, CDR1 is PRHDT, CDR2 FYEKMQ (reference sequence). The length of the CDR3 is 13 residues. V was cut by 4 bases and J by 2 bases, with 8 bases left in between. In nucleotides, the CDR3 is TGTGCCAGCAGCTGGGCCGGCAACTATGGCTACACCTTC. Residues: CASSWAGNYGYTF.

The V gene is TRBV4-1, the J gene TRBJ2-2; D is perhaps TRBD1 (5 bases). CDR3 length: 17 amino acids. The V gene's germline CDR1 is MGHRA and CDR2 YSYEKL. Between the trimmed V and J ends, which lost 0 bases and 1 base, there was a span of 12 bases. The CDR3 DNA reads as TGCGCCAGCAGCCAAGAATCCCAGGGAAAGAACACCGGGGAGCTGTTTTTT. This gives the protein CASSQESQGKNTGELFF.

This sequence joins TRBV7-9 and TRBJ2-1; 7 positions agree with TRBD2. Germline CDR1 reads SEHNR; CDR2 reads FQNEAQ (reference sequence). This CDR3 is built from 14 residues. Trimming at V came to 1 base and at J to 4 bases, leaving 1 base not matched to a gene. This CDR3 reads CASSLGGGYNEQFF. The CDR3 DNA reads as TGTGCCAGCAGCTTAGGGGGAGGGTACAATGAGCAGTTCTTC.

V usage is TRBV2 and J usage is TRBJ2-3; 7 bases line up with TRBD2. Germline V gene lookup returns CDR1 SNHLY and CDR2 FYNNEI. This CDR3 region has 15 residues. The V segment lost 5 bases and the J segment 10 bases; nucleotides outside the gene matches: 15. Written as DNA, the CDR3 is TGTGCCAGCAGTAGCCTCCTCCAAGGGAGGGAGGCGCAGTATTTT. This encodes CASSSLLQGREAQYF.

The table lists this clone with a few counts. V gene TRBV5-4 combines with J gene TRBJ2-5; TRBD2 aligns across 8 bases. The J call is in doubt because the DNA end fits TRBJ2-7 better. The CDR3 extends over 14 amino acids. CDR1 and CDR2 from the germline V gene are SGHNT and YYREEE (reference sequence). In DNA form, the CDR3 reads TGTGCCAGCAGCTTTTCCGCGGGAGGTTACGAGCAGTACTTC. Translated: CASSFSAGGYEQYF.

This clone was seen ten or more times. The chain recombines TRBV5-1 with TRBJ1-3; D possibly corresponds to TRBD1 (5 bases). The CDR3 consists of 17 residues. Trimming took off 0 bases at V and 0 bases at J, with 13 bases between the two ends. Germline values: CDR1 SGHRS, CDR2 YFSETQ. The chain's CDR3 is CASSLGVRVNSGNTIYF. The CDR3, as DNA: TGCGCCAGCAGCTTGGGCGTCAGGGTCAACTCTGGAAACACCATATATTTT.

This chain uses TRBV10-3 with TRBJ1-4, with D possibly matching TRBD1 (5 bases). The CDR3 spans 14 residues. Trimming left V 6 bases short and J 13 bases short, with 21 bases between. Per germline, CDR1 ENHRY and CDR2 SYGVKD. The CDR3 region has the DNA TGTGCCATCAGAGTTGACAGACCCGATGGCGGACTGTTTTTT. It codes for CAIRVDRPDGGLFF.

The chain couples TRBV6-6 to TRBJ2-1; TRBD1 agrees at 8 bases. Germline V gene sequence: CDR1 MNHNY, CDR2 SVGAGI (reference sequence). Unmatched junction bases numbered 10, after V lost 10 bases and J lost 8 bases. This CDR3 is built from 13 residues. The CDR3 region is CATISPGGHEQFF. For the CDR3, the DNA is TGTGCCACAATTTCGCCAGGGGGCCATGAGCAGTTCTTC.

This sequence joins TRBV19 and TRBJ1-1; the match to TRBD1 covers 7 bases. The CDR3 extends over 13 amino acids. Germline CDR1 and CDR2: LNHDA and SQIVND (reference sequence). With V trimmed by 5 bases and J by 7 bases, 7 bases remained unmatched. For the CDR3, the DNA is TGTGCCAGTAGTCCTACAGGGGCGGGTGAAGCTTTCTTT. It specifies CASSPTGAGEAFF.

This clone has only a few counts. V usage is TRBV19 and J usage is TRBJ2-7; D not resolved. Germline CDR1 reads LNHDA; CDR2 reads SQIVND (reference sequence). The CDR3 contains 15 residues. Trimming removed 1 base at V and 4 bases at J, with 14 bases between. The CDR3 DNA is TGTGCCAGTAGTATAGCGGTAGCCAAAAATTACGAGCAGTACTTC. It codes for CASSIAVAKNYEQYF.

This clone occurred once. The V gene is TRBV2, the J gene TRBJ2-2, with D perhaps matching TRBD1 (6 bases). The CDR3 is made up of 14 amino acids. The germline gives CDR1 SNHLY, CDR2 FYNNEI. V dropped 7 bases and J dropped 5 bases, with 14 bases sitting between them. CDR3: CASTPHRATGELFF. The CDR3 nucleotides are TGTGCCAGCACCCCGCACAGGGCAACCGGGGAGCTGTTTTTT. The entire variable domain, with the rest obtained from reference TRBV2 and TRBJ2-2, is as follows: EPEVTQTPSHQVTQMGQEVILRCVPISNHLYFYWYRQILGQKVEFLVSFYNNEISEKSEIFDDQFSVERPDGSNFTLKIRSTKLEDSAMYFCASTPHRATGELFFGEGSRLTVL.

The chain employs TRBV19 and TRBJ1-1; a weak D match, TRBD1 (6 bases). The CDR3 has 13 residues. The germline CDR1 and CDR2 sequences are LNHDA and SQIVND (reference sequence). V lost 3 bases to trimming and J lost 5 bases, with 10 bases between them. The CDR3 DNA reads TGTGCCAGTAGTATTTCCAGGGGAACTGAAGCTTTCTTT. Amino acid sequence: CASSISRGTEAFF.

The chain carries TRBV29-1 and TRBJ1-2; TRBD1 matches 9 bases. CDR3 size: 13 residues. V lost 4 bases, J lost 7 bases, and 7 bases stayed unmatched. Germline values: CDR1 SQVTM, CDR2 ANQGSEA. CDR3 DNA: TGCAGCGTTGGGGGACAGGGTTATAGTGGCTACACCTTC. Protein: CSVGGQGYSGYTF.

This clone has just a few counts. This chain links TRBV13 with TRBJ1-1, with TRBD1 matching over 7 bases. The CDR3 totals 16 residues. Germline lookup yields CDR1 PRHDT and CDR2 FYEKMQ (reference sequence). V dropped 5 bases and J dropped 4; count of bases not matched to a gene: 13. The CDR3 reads CASSPKPQGITTEAFF. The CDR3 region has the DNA TGTGCCAGCAGCCCAAAACCACAGGGGATCACCACTGAAGCTTTCTTT.

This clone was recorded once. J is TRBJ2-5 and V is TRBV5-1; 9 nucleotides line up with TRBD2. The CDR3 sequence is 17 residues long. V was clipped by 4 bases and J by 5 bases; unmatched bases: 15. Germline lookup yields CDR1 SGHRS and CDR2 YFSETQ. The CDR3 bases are TGCGCCAGCAGCGTCCGTCCCCGCGCGGGAGGGAGGGAGACCCAGTACTTC. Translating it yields CASSVRPRAGGRETQYF.

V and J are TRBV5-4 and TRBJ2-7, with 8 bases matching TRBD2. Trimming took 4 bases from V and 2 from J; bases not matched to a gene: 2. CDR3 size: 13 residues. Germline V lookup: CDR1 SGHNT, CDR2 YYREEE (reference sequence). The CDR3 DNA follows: TGTGCCAGCAGCAGAGCGGGAGCCTACGAGCAGTACTTC. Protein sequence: CASSRAGAYEQYF.

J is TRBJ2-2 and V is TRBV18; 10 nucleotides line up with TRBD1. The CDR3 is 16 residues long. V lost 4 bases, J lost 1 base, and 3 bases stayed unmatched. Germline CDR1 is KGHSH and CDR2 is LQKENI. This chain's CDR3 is CASSHGQGVNTGELFF. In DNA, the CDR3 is TGTGCCAGCTCACACGGACAGGGGGTGAACACCGGGGAGCTGTTTTTT.

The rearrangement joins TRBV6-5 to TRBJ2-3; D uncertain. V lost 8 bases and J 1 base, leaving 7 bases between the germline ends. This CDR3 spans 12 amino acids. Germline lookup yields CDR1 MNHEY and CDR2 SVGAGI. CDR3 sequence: CASSQGTDTQYF. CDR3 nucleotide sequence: TGTGCCAGCTCCCAGGGCACAGATACGCAGTATTTT.

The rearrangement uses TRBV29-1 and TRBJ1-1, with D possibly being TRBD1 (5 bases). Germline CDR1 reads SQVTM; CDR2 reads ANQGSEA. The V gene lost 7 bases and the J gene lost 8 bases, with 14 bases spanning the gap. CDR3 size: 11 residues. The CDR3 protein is CSAVPGLEAFF. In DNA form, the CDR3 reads TGCAGCGCCGTCCCGGGACTGGAAGCTTTCTTT. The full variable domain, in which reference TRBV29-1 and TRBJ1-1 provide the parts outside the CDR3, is SAVISQKPSRDICQRGTSLTIQCQVDSQVTMMFWYRQQPGQSLTLIATANQGSEATYESGFVIDKFPISRPNLTFSTLTVSNMSPEDSSIYLCSAVPGLEAFFGQGTRLTVV.

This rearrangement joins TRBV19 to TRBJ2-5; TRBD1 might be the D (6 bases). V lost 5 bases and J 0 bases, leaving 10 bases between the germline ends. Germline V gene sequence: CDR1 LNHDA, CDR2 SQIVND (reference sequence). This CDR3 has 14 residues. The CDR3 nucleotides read TGTGCCAGTAGTCAGACAGGATACCAAGAGACCCAGTACTTC. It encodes CASSQTGYQETQYF.

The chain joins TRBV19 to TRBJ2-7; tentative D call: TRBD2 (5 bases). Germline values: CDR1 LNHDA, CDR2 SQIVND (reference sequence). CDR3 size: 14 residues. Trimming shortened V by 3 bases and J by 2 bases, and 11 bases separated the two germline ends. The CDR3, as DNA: TGTGCCAGTAGTATGGAGGACGGCCCCTACGAGCAGTACTTC. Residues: CASSMEDGPYEQYF.